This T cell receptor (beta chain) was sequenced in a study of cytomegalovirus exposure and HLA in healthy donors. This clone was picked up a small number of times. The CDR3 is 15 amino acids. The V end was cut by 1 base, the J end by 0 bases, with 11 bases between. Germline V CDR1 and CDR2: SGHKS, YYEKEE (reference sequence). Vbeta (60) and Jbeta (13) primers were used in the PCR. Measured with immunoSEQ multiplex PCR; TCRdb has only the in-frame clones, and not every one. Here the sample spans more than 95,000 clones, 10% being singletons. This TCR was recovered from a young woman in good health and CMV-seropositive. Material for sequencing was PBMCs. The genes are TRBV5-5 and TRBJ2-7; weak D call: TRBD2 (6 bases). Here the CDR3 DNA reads TGTGCCAGCAGCTTGTTGGACGGGGGCTCCTACGAGCAGTACTTC. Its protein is CASSLLDGGSYEQYF.